A single sample gave rise to the 27 T cell receptor beta chains below, sequenced in a study of T-cell reconstitution after alpha-beta-depleted transplantation in children. The authors prepared the TCRbeta library with unique molecular identifiers. TCRdb re-called the PCR reads through MiXCR, storing one row per CDR3 protein. The sample has 600,000 or so distinct CDR3 sequences, around 23% seen once; the top ten hold roughly 15%. The sample in question was PBMCs, mostly from graft donor cells, obtained 360 days after TCRalphabeta/CD19-depleted stem cell transplant. Receptors originate from a boy younger than two who had a stem cell transplant for acute myeloid leukemia, so the T cells may come from the graft donor.

In its sample, this clonotype was seen many times. The chain employs TRBV29-1 and TRBJ2-5; the D call may be TRBD1 or TRBD2 (7 bases each). CDR1 is SQVTM and CDR2 is ANQGSEA in the germline V gene. V was trimmed by 4 bases and J by 13 bases, leaving 16 bases between them. The CDR3 is 11 residues long. CDR3 sequence: CSVGQGGLSYF. For the CDR3, the DNA is TGCAGCGTTGGACAGGGAGGGCTCTCGTACTTC. The full variable domain, rest sourced from reference TRBV29-1 and TRBJ2-5, is SAVISQKPSRDICQRGTSLTIQCQVDSQVTMMFWYRQQPGQSLTLIATANQGSEATYESGFVIDKFPISRPNLTFSTLTVSNMSPEDSSIYLCSVGQGGLSYFGPGTRLLVL.

This clonotype has ten or more counts. The chain joins TRBV12-3 or TRBV12-4 to TRBJ2-1; tentatively, D is TRBD1 or TRBD2 (6 bases each). This CDR3 region has 15 residues. Trimming left V 6 bases short and J 8 bases short, with 20 bases between. This CDR3 reads CASSSGGGYGDEQFF. DNA for the CDR3: TGTGCCAGCAGCTCCGGAGGGGGATACGGCGATGAGCAGTTCTTC.

Many counts were recorded for this clonotype. The V call is TRBV28, the J call TRBJ2-7; D is possibly TRBD1 or TRBD2 (5 bases each). The ends were cut back, 2 bases at V and 3 bases at J, with 11 bases in the middle. Germline V lookup: CDR1 MDHEN, CDR2 SYDVKM. The CDR3 has 14 residues. CDR3 loop: CASSLTRELYEQYV. CDR3 nucleotide sequence: TGTGCCAGCAGTTTAACCAGGGAGCTCTACGAGCAGTACGTC.

This clonotype was seen repeatedly, ten times or more. The chain combines TRBV20-1 with TRBJ1-3; 7 bases are shared with TRBD1. With V trimmed by 6 bases and J by 2 bases, 7 bases remained unmatched. CDR1 and CDR2 (germline): DFQATT, SNEGSKA (reference sequence). CDR3 length equals 14 residues. The CDR3 protein is CSASRGQTGNTIYF. CDR3 bases: TGCAGTGCCTCGAGGGGACAGACTGGAAACACCATATATTTT.

The table lists this clonotype with many counts. J is TRBJ1-2 and V is TRBV19; possibly TRBD1 for D (5 bases). Germline values: CDR1 LNHDA, CDR2 SQIVND (reference sequence). The CDR3 runs 13 residues. The V and J ends lost 5 bases and 2 bases respectively, with 9 bases between them. The CDR3, as DNA: TGTGCCAGTAGTTGGGGCCGGAACTATGGCTACACCTTC. This encodes CASSWGRNYGYTF.

This sequence joins TRBV25-1 and TRBJ2-3, with 8 bases fitting TRBD1. V lost 1 base to trimming and J lost 4 bases; unmatched junction nucleotides: 10. CDR1 and CDR2 from the germline V gene are MGHDK and SYGVNS. The CDR3 consists of 17 residues. CDR3 loop: CASSEFRTGFGADTQYF. The CDR3 coding sequence is TGTGCCAGCAGTGAATTCCGGACAGGGTTCGGTGCAGATACGCAGTATTTT.

The chain combines TRBV7-9 with TRBJ2-1, with TRBD2 matching over 7 bases. The CDR3 has 13 residues. Trimming took 11 bases from V and 5 from J; bases not matched to a gene: 9. Germline values: CDR1 SEHNR, CDR2 FQNEAQ (reference sequence). The CDR3 spells CAGGLFQNNEQFF. DNA of the CDR3: TGTGCCGGGGGACTATTTCAAAACAATGAGCAGTTCTTC.

The chain employs TRBV6-1 and TRBJ1-1; tentatively, D is TRBD1 (6 bases). CDR1 is MNHNS and CDR2 is SASEGT in the germline V gene. This CDR3 comprises 14 residues. Deletions cut 5 bases from V and 1 base from J, with 11 bases between. CDR3 region: CASSTGTGNTEAFF. As DNA, the CDR3 is TGTGCCAGCAGTACAGGGACCGGGAACACTGAAGCTTTCTTT.

For this clonotype: A single base separates this from a much larger clone, so it may be a read error. V usage is TRBV29-1 and J usage is TRBJ2-7; D possibly corresponds to TRBD1 (6 bases). The CDR3 extends over 15 amino acids. Germline V gene data show CDR1 as SQVTM and CDR2 as ANQGSEA. Trimming took off 4 bases at V and 3 bases at J, with 19 bases between the two ends. The CDR3 DNA follows: TGCAGCGTTGGATCGACAGGCCCCTGGGGCTACGAGCAGTACTTC. This translates into CSVGSTGPWGYEQYF.

In its sample, this clonotype was seen many times. The chain joins TRBV12-3 or TRBV12-4 to TRBJ2-1, with D possibly matching TRBD2 (6 bases). The germline V and J ends were trimmed by 3 bases and 0 bases, with 15 bases remaining between them. The CDR3 contains 17 residues. The CDR3 DNA sequence: TGTGCCAGCAGTTTTCCCGGGACTTCGCGCTCCTACAATGAGCAGTTCTTC. It is translated as CASSFPGTSRSYNEQFF.

This clonotype appeared a few times. This chain joins TRBV7-3 and TRBJ1-1, with TRBD1 as a possible D gene (5 bases). Germline V gene data show CDR1 as SGHTA and CDR2 as FQGTGA. The CDR3 has 13 residues. The V end lost 4 bases, the J end lost 7 bases, and 13 bases lay between the germline ends. CDR3 in DNA: TGTGCCAGCAGCTCCCAACGGGACGGTGAAGCTTTCTTT. It translates to CASSSQRDGEAFF.

This clonotype has only a few counts. This chain joins TRBV20-1 and TRBJ2-4; weak D call: TRBD1 (5 bases). Germline V gives CDR1 DFQATT, CDR2 SNEGSKA (reference sequence). The CDR3 covers 18 residues. Trimming removed 4 bases from V and 6 bases from J, with 28 bases in between. DNA for the CDR3: TGCAGTGCTAACTTTGGTGCAGGGTCCTTTCGTTTGGTAAACATTCAGTACTTC. Translating gives CSANFGAGSFRLVNIQYF.

The rearrangement uses TRBV20-1 and TRBJ1-2, with TRBD1 as a possible D gene (5 bases). Germline values: CDR1 DFQATT, CDR2 SNEGSKA (reference sequence). Trimming stripped 3 bases from V and 3 bases from J, with 14 bases between. This CDR3 has 14 residues. Here the CDR3 DNA reads TGCAGTGCTAGTGAGGACACGAAAGACTATGGCTACACCTTC. It yields the protein CSASEDTKDYGYTF.

The table lists this clonotype with many counts. The V and J genes are TRBV12-3 or TRBV12-4 and TRBJ2-1; 7 nucleotides agree with TRBD1. This CDR3 is 15 amino acids long. V shed 3 bases and J 3 bases; nucleotides not matched to a gene: 5. The CDR3 sequence is CASSLVQGVYNEQFF. The CDR3 nucleotides read TGTGCCAGCAGTTTGGTGCAGGGGGTCTACAATGAGCAGTTCTTC.

In its sample, this clonotype was seen once. V usage is TRBV11-2 and J usage is TRBJ2-3; TRBD1 agrees at 7 bases. This CDR3 has 13 amino acids. V gave up 5 bases and J gave up 6 bases; unmatched junction bases: 5. Germline V gene data show CDR1 as SGHAT and CDR2 as FQNNGV. CDR3 protein: CASSPDRVDTQYF. The CDR3 DNA is TGTGCCAGCAGCCCTGACAGGGTCGATACGCAGTATTTT.

This clonotype has more than one count but fewer than ten. This chain uses TRBV20-1 with TRBJ1-2; 7 positions agree with TRBD1. With V trimmed by 6 bases and J by 8 bases, 15 bases remained unmatched. Germline CDR1 DFQATT, CDR2 SNEGSKA (reference sequence). This CDR3 has 14 amino acids. CDR3 bases: TGCAGTGCCCCAAGGAGGGACAGAACGTTCGGCTACACCTTC. Translation gives CSAPRRDRTFGYTF.

This clonotype was counted between two and nine times. The rearrangement uses TRBV7-9 and TRBJ1-5; 9 positions match TRBD1. The CDR3 is made up of 18 amino acids. Germline CDR1 SEHNR, CDR2 FQNEAQ (reference sequence). The trim removed 8 bases at V and 5 bases at J, leaving 19 bases unmatched. In nucleotides, the CDR3 is TGTGCCAGCGGGCTATCCCAACGGGACAGGGATCCGCATCAGCCCCAGCATTTT. Translating gives CASGLSQRDRDPHQPQHF.

This chain joins TRBV19 and TRBJ1-5; D unclear. Germline CDR1 reads LNHDA; CDR2 reads SQIVND (reference sequence). This CDR3 region has 14 residues. The V gene lost 4 bases and the J gene lost 7 bases, with 14 bases spanning the gap. The CDR3 DNA sequence: TGTGCCAGTAGTAACCAAGACATCGGACAGCCCCAGCATTTT. This encodes CASSNQDIGQPQHF.

The genes are TRBV27 and TRBJ2-2; 8 nucleotides align to TRBD2. The CDR3 totals 15 residues. V shed 4 bases, J shed 5 bases, and the junction held 6 bases outside the gene matches. Looked up from germline, CDR1 is MNHEY and CDR2 is SMNVEV (reference sequence). The CDR3 nucleotides are TGTGCCAGCAGTTGGCGGACTAGCCGGACCGGGGAGCTGTTTTTT. Protein: CASSWRTSRTGELFF.

V usage is TRBV5-6 and J usage is TRBJ2-2, with a weak D call TRBD2 (5 bases). The V gene's germline CDR1 is SGHDT and CDR2 YYEEEE. Trimming removed 4 bases at V and 6 bases at J, with 10 bases between. The CDR3 consists of 13 residues. As DNA, the CDR3 is TGTGCCAGCAGCAACGGGGTCCCCGGGGAGCTGTTTTTT. It yields the protein CASSNGVPGELFF.

The DNA for the CDR3 is TGTGCCAGCAGCTTGGCGCTACGACGGGAGGAGCAGTACTTC. Its translation is CASSLALRREEQYF. The rearrangement joins TRBV7-2 to TRBJ2-7, with D perhaps TRBD2 (6 bases). Trimming shortened V by 3 bases and J by 7 bases, and 16 bases separated the two germline ends. Germline V gene data show CDR1 as SGHTA and CDR2 as FQGNSA. This CDR3 region has 14 residues. Looking up the rest from reference TRBV7-2 and TRBJ2-7 gives the full variable domain: GAGVSQSPSNKVTEKGKDVELRCDPISGHTALYWYRQSLGQGLEFLIYFQGNSAPDKSGLPSDRFSAERTGGSVSTLTIQRTQQEDSAVYLCASSLALRREEQYFGPGTRLTVT.

This clonotype was seen many times. The rearrangement joins TRBV6-2 or TRBV6-3 to TRBJ2-5, with a tentative D call TRBD1 (7 bases). Germline loops: CDR1 MNHEY, CDR2 SVGEGT. The CDR3 has 19 amino acids. With 2 bases removed from V and 2 bases from J, the gap between germline ends came to 24 bases. The CDR3 sequence: CASSYGLLGAGGHQETQYF. The CDR3 coding sequence is TGTGCCAGCAGTTACGGATTGCTTGGGGCAGGGGGGCATCAAGAGACCCAGTACTTC.

This sequence joins TRBV6-5 and TRBJ2-7; no clear D. The CDR3 totals 11 residues. Germline-derived CDR1 and CDR2 are MNHEY and SVGAGI. The germline V and J ends were trimmed by 4 bases and 2 bases, with 3 bases remaining between them. The CDR3 here is CASSCAYEQYV. CDR3 in DNA: TGTGCCAGCAGTTGCGCCTACGAGCAGTACGTC.

This clonotype was seen repeatedly, ten times or more. The chain combines TRBV9 with TRBJ2-1; no definite D call. V was shortened by 4 bases and J by 4 bases, with 6 bases between the two germline ends. This CDR3 has 12 residues. The germline V gene has CDR1 SGDLS and CDR2 YYNGEE. The CDR3 nucleotides read TGTGCCAGCAGCTTTCGTTACAATGAGCAGTTCTTC. Protein product: CASSFRYNEQFF.

J is TRBJ1-5 and V is TRBV6-5; TRBD1 matches at 8 bases. The CDR3 loop spans 17 amino acids. Trimming took 0 bases from V and 2 from J; bases not matched to a gene: 6. CDR1 is MNHEY, CDR2 SVGAGI, per germline. The CDR3 region is CASSYSVGQVGNQPQHF. CDR3 nucleotide sequence: TGTGCCAGCAGTTACTCGGTGGGACAGGTGGGCAATCAGCCCCAGCATTTT.

The V gene is TRBV29-1, the J gene TRBJ2-1; 9 bases match TRBD2. Germline assignment: CDR1 SQVTM and CDR2 ANQGSEA. Trimming removed 0 bases from V and 6 bases from J; junction bases left unmatched: 6. The CDR3 length is 15 residues. The CDR3 sequence is CSVEDPSTSGNEQFF. The CDR3 nucleotides are TGCAGCGTTGAAGATCCCTCGACTAGCGGCAATGAGCAGTTCTTC.

This chain uses TRBV5-5 with TRBJ2-7; 10 bases are a match to TRBD2. The CDR3 totals 16 residues. Germline values: CDR1 SGHKS, CDR2 YYEKEE (reference sequence). V dropped 4 bases and J dropped 1; count of bases not matched to a gene: 8. The CDR3 region has the DNA TGTGCCAGCAGCCGCACGTCACTAGCGGGGTCCTACGAGCAGTACGTC. Translation: CASSRTSLAGSYEQYV.